Listed below are T cell receptor beta chains from one sample, sequenced in a study of human T cells and chemical hapten exposure. In TCRdb, the RACE reads were re-called with MiXCR into one record per CDR3 protein. The table includes 200,000 to 300,000 distinct CDR3 sequences, over 8% detected once. This specimen was whole blood, taken in connection with sensitization to the hapten diphenylcyclopropenone (DPC). The receptors were sampled from a middle-aged woman with alopecia areata. Some clones in this sample may be carry-over from other donors' samples. The CDR3 runs from the conserved cysteine through the conserved F or W. A D gene is named only where the DNA matches it firmly. Some rows mark clone size as missing; the rest say once, few, many or name a class of expanded clone.

J gene,clone size,V gene,CDR3 length,D gene,CDR3 DNA,CDR3 protein
TRBJ2-2,NA,TRBV12-3/TRBV12-4,20,TRBD2,TGTGCCAGCAGTCTGCTTTTGGGACTAGCGGGAGGGGAGAACACCGGGGAGCTGTTTTTT,CASSLLLGLAGGENTGELFF
TRBJ2-1,NA,TRBV9,19,TRBD2,TGTGCCAGCAGCACTAGCGGGAGGGCCCAGGTAGAATCCTACAATGAGCAGTTCTTC,CASSTSGRAQVESYNEQFF
TRBJ1-1,few,TRBV5-5,15,TRBD1,TGTGCCAGCAGCTTACTGACAGGGTTGAACACTGAAGCTTTCTTT,CASSLLTGLNTEAFF
TRBJ2-1,NA,TRBV24-1,18,NA,TGTGCCACCAGTGACTCGGGGAGGCAGCGGAGCTCCTACAATGAGCAGTTCTTC,CATSDSGRQRSSYNEQFF
TRBJ2-1,few,TRBV20-1,14,NA,TGCAGTGCTAGACCCGCTGGCTCCTACAATGAGCAGTTCTTC,CSARPAGSYNEQFF
TRBJ1-6,many,TRBV10-3,14,TRBD1,TGTGCCATCTCTCAGGGACAGGGGAATTCACCCCTCCACTTT,CAISQGQGNSPLHF
TRBJ1-1,many,TRBV20-1,16,NA,TGCAGTGCTAGAGACGCAACAGGGCTAATGAACACTGAAGCTTTCTTT,CSARDATGLMNTEAFF
TRBJ2-3,many,TRBV28,16,TRBD2,TGTGCCAGCAGTTTATACGCGGGAGTGGGCGCAGATACGCAGTATTTT,CASSLYAGVGADTQYF
TRBJ2-5,few,TRBV4-3,15,TRBD2,TGCGCCAGCAGCCAAGACGGGGGGGCTGGTGAGACCCAGTACTTC,CASSQDGGAGETQYF
TRBJ2-1,many,TRBV28,13,NA,TGTGCCAGTTTACTAGCATCCTACAATGAGCAGTTCTTC,CASLLASYNEQFF
TRBJ1-2,many,TRBV5-1,15,TRBD1,TGCGCCAGCAGCTCCACAGCCGGACAGGCCTATGGCTACACCTTC,CASSSTAGQAYGYTF
TRBJ1-6,many,TRBV7-2,13,NA,TGTGCCAGCAGTAGGGTCTATAATTCACCCCTCCACTTT,CASSRVYNSPLHF
TRBJ2-2,NA,TRBV11-2,15,NA,TGTGCCAGCAGCGCCGTTGGCGGGACCACCGGGGAGCTGTTTTTT,CASSAVGGTTGELFF
TRBJ2-7,few,TRBV2,15,NA,NA,CASSTSGSTVSKQYF
TRBJ2-2,few,TRBV7-2,13,NA,TGTGCCAGCAGCGGACCGAAAACCGGGGAGCTGTTTTTT,CASSGPKTGELFF
TRBJ2-3,few,TRBV7-2,14,NA,TGTGCCAGCAGCTCTCCAGGAAGCACAGATACGCAGTATTTT,CASSSPGSTDTQYF
TRBJ2-2,NA,TRBV9,15,TRBD1,TGTGCCGGGGGACAGGGGGCCTCGAACACCGGGGAGCTGTTTTTT,CAGGQGASNTGELFF
TRBJ1-1,few,TRBV6-5,13,TRBD1,TGTGCCAGCAGCTCTACCCGGACAGGTGAAGCTTTCTTT,CASSSTRTGEAFF
TRBJ1-6,few,TRBV7-9,14,NA,TGTGCCAGCAGCTTCCACAGTAATAATTCACCCCTCCACTTT,CASSFHSNNSPLHF
TRBJ1-4,many,TRBV10-3,14,NA,TGTGCCATCAGGGGGAGCGGTATTAATGAAAAACTGTTTTTT,CAIRGSGINEKLFF
TRBJ1-5,few,TRBV12-3/TRBV12-4,14,NA,TGTGCCAGCAATAAGCAGGGACATAATCAGCCCCAGCATTTT,CASNKQGHNQPQHF
TRBJ2-1,few,TRBV7-8,16,TRBD2,TGTGCCAGCAGCAAGACTAGCGGGAGGGCCGGGAATGAGCAGTTCTTC,CASSKTSGRAGNEQFF
TRBJ2-1,NA,TRBV27,17,TRBD2,TGTGCCAGCAGTTCCCCGGGACTAGCGGGCGGGATTAATGAGCAGTTCTTC,CASSSPGLAGGINEQFF
TRBJ2-7,many,TRBV7-9,13,NA,TGTGCCAGCAGTCGTCGACCCGCCTACGAGCAGTACTTC,CASSRRPAYEQYF
TRBJ2-1,once,TRBV9,14,NA,TGTGCCAGCAGCGTAGAAGGGGGTCGCAATGAGCAGTTCTTC,CASSVEGGRNEQFF
TRBJ2-5,NA,TRBV7-8,15,TRBD1,TGTGCCAGCAGCGTTAGAAGGACAGGGCAAGAGACCCAGTACTTC,CASSVRRTGQETQYF
TRBJ1-2,NA,TRBV6-5,15,NA,TGTGCCAGCAGTTACTCGGTAGGGAGTAGCTATGGCTACACCTTC,CASSYSVGSSYGYTF
TRBJ2-7,few,TRBV29-1,12,NA,TGCAGCGTAGGGTACGGCGGCGGCGAGCAGTACTTC,CSVGYGGGEQYF
TRBJ2-1,NA,TRBV6-2/TRBV6-3,14,NA,TGTGCCAGCAAAGGAACAGGTGGGCATGGTGAGCAGTTCTTC,CASKGTGGHGEQFF
TRBJ2-1,few,TRBV7-2,18,TRBD2,TGTGCCAGCAGTCCTTGGCTAGCGGGAGGGACTACCTACAATGAGCAGTTCTTC,CASSPWLAGGTTYNEQFF
TRBJ1-2,few,TRBV11-2,16,TRBD1,TGTGCCAGCAGCAAGAGCGGGGGACAGGGAAACAGTGGCTACACCTTC,CASSKSGGQGNSGYTF
TRBJ2-3,NA,TRBV7-2,13,NA,TGTGCCAGCAGCCCCTCGTGGGCAGATACGCAGTATTTT,CASSPSWADTQYF
TRBJ1-3,NA,TRBV10-3,13,NA,TGTGCCATCCACAGGAGCTCTGGAAACACCATATATTTT,CAIHRSSGNTIYF
TRBJ2-2,few,TRBV24-1,14,NA,TGTGCCACCAGTGAACCCGTCCGCACCGGGGAGCTGTTTTTT,CATSEPVRTGELFF
TRBJ2-7,few,TRBV7-2,13,NA,TGTGCCAGCAGCCAAAACGGGAGTGGGGAGCAGTACTTC,CASSQNGSGEQYF
TRBJ2-7,NA,TRBV9,16,NA,TGTGCCAGCAGCGCTTTACCGGGACTCCCTCGGGACGAGCAGTACTTC,CASSALPGLPRDEQYF
TRBJ2-2,NA,TRBV10-3,17,TRBD2,TGTGCCATCAGTGACTCTAGCGGGAGGGCGAACACCGGGGAGCTGTTTTTT,CAISDSSGRANTGELFF
TRBJ2-1,NA,TRBV3-1,13,NA,TGTGCCAGCAGCCAAGTTCCCAGCACTGAGCAGTTCTTC,CASSQVPSTEQFF
TRBJ2-5,many,TRBV5-1,18,TRBD1,TGCGCCAGCAGCCCGGGACAGGGTCCACCTGGGATCGGGGAGACCCAGTACTTC,CASSPGQGPPGIGETQYF
TRBJ2-7,NA,TRBV29-1,13,TRBD2,TGCAGCGTCTCTGGGACTATCTCCTACGAGCAGTACTTC,CSVSGTISYEQYF
TRBJ1-5,NA,TRBV27,13,NA,TGTGCCAGCTCGGGATATAGCAATCAGCCCCAGCATTTT,CASSGYSNQPQHF
TRBJ1-3,NA,TRBV4-1,15,NA,TGCGCCAGCAGCCAACCGGGCTCCTCTGGAAACACCATATATTTT,CASSQPGSSGNTIYF